A selection of T cell receptor beta chains follows, all from one sample in a study of early T cells in non-severe SARS-CoV-2 infection. TCRdb analysed the 5' RACE reads with MiXCR anew, one entry per CDR3 protein. The table includes 55,000 to 80,000 distinct CDR3 sequences, about 10% detected once. Material: whole blood, obtained at baseline. The receptors derive from an adult who was a healthcare worker with PCR-confirmed SARS-CoV-2 infection or an uninfected control (not recorded which). CDR3s include the opening cysteine and the closing phenylalanine or tryptophan. The order of the fields is CDR3 length, clone size, V gene, D gene, J gene, CDR3 DNA, CDR3 protein. D genes are given only for firm matches. Clone size is not always given. Where it is, it says once, few, many or a class for expanded clones.

>14|few|TRBV29-1|TRBD1|TRBJ2-1
TGCAGCGTTGAGCACAGGGGCTACTACAATGAGCAGTTCTTC
CSVEHRGYYNEQFF
>18|few|TRBV7-6|TRBD1|TRBJ1-6
TGTGCCAGCAGCTTAGACAGGGGGCGAGGGTCCTATAATTCACCCCTCCACTTT
CASSLDRGRGSYNSPLHF
>14|few|TRBV5-1|TRBD1|TRBJ2-1
TGCGCCACCAGCTTGGAAGGGACAGGGAATGAGCAGTTCTTC
CATSLEGTGNEQFF
>14|many|TRBV7-9|.|TRBJ2-7
TGTGCCAGCAGCCCCCGGGGATTGGATTACGAGCAGTACTTC
CASSPRGLDYEQYF
>14|many|TRBV5-1|.|TRBJ2-5
TGCGCCAGCAGCCGGGGCGGGCTCCAAGAGACCCAGTACTTC
CASSRGGLQETQYF
>11|few|TRBV12-3/TRBV12-4|.|TRBJ2-1
TGTGCCACCACCGCCCGGGGTGAGCAGTTCTTC
CATTARGEQFF
>14|.|TRBV6-6|TRBD1|TRBJ1-2
TGTGCCAGCACCCGGCTTGGACAGGGAGATGGCTACACCTTC
CASTRLGQGDGYTF
>14|many|TRBV6-2/TRBV6-3|TRBD1|TRBJ2-4
TGTGCCAGCAGTCGACAGGGTCCCGGAAACATTCAGTACTTC
CASSRQGPGNIQYF
>14|few|TRBV20-1|.|TRBJ1-1
TGCAGTGCTAGAGGTCAGAGGGGCCGAACTGAAGCTTTCTTT
CSARGQRGRTEAFF
>15|.|TRBV18|.|TRBJ1-1
TGTGCCAGCTCACCACTCCAGGGGCTGGGCACTGAAGCTTTCTTT
CASSPLQGLGTEAFF
>16|few|TRBV6-6|.|TRBJ1-4
TGTGCCAGCAGGGCCCGGGCCGGCCTTGGCAATGAAAAACTGTTTTTT
CASRARAGLGNEKLFF
>13|.|TRBV5-1|TRBD1|TRBJ2-5
TGCGCCAGCCGACAGGGTTCACAAGAGACCCAGTACTTC
CASRQGSQETQYF
>12|many|TRBV7-6|.|TRBJ2-5
TGTGCCAGCAGTCAGCTTCGGGGGACCCAGTACTTC
CASSQLRGTQYF
>14|few|TRBV29-1|TRBD2|TRBJ2-1
TGCAGCGTTGCACCCAAATTTGGGACTAGTGAGCAGTTCTTC
CSVAPKFGTSEQFF
>13|many|TRBV29-1|.|TRBJ2-7
TGCAGCGTCGGTGGGGGAGACTGGTACGAGCAGTACTTC
CSVGGGDWYEQYF
>14|few|TRBV2|TRBD1|TRBJ1-6
TGTGCCAGCAGTGAGAGACAGGGTAATTCACCCCTCCACTTT
CASSERQGNSPLHF
>12|many|TRBV20-1|TRBD1|TRBJ1-2
TGCAGTGCTCGACAGGGCCCCTATGGCTACACCTTC
CSARQGPYGYTF
>16|.|TRBV9|TRBD1|TRBJ1-1
TGTGCCAGCAGCCCGCGACGGGACAGGGTAGTGACTGAAGCTTTCTTT
CASSPRRDRVVTEAFF
>14|.|TRBV5-5|.|TRBJ2-7
TGTGCCAGCAGCCCAGACAGGCTTTTCCACGAGCAGTACTTC
CASSPDRLFHEQYF
>14|.|TRBV28|.|TRBJ2-5
TGTGCCAGCAGTCCAGGGACCATACAAGAGAGCCAGTACTTC
CASSPGTIQESQYF
>13|many|TRBV20-1|.|TRBJ2-7
TGCAGTGCCAGGGACGGTAACGCCTACGAGCAGTACTTC
CSARDGNAYEQYF
>11|few|TRBV19|.|TRBJ1-5
TGTGCCAGTAGTAATCCTCTTCTCCAGCATTTT
CASSNPLLQHF
>13|few|TRBV7-2|.|TRBJ2-6
TGTGCCAGCAGGCCCGCTGGGGCCAACGTCCTGACTTTC
CASRPAGANVLTF
>12|.|TRBV7-6|.|TRBJ2-3
TGTGCCAGCAGCCACCCCCCAGATACGCAGTATTTT
CASSHPPDTQYF
>15|few|TRBV20-1|TRBD1|TRBJ1-1
TGCAGTGCTAGAGAACTCGTCTCAGGGGGTGAGAAAGCTTTCTTT
CSARELVSGGEKAFF
>14|few|TRBV5-4|TRBD2|TRBJ2-1
TGTGCCAGCAGCAAACCTACTAGCGGGAGTCGCCCGTTCTTC
CASSKPTSGSRPFF
>13|few|TRBV29-1|.|TRBJ1-1
TGCAGCGCTCAGGACGGGTTTAACACTGAAGCTTTCTTT
CSAQDGFNTEAFF
>15|.|TRBV6-6|.|TRBJ2-3
TGTGCCAGCAGTTACGGCAACAGCTACACAGATACGCAGTATTTT
CASSYGNSYTDTQYF
>11|.|TRBV29-1|.|TRBJ2-5
TGCAGCGTTGCCGGCTCAGGGACCCAGTACTTC
CSVAGSGTQYF